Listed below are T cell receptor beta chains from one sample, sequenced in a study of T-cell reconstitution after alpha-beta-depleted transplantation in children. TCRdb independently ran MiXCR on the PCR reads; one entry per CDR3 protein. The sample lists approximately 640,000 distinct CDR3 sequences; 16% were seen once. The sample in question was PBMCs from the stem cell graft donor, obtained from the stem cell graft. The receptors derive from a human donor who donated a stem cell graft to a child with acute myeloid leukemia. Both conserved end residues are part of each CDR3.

CSVDDAPTGGIYGYTF	16	TRBV29-1
CSVRLTETQYF	11	TRBV20-1
CASSVDGPGETQYF	14	TRBV9
CASSLSTGGYGYTF	14	TRBV12-3/TRBV12-4
CASSQDEEVFIYGYTF	16	TRBV4-1
CASSPRVQTSGGEKQFF	17	TRBV18
CASSLQGIGYEQYF	14	TRBV7-8
CASSPRGDNEQFF	13	TRBV5-1
CASGEGSPQQYF	12	TRBV6-2/TRBV6-3
CRDSPLNQPQHF	12	TRBV20-1
CASSKGQAYLCPDYNEQFF	19	TRBV21-1
CSASSPTGGRTDTQYF	16	TRBV20-1
CASSSGQGVNNEQFF	15	TRBV5-1
CATSRVEGGRQPQHF	15	TRBV15
CASSPRVAGDIQYF	14	TRBV5-5
CASSGVTRGRYIDTQYF	17	TRBV7-9
CAWSVQEQYF	10	TRBV30
CSVESRQETQYF	12	TRBV29-1
CASIPRQGGVNAGELFF	17	TRBV12-3/TRBV12-4
CASSLENRVNEKLFF	15	TRBV7-8
CASSLAAGYEQYF	13	TRBV7-8
CASSLGGEAEQFF	13	TRBV7-2
CAISDLQETQYF	12	TRBV10-3
CASQQGDNQPQHF	13	TRBV25-1
CASSLVGSDTEAFF	14	TRBV7-2
CASSQGRSDSPLHF	14	TRBV4-2
CASSTTANTGELFF	14	TRBV7-8
CASSLPGDSVSNQPQHF	17	TRBV2
CASSLTDRVSGYTF	14	TRBV6-1
CASSLGGNIIYF	12	TRBV5-6
CSARDFPSGGAFEELFF	17	TRBV20-1
CSTPRGTSGTDTQYF	15	TRBV20-1
CATSRDGGSRTEAFF	15	TRBV15
CASSFGQGAGETQYF	15	TRBV5-5
CASSLAGGENGYTF	14	TRBV5-1
CASSYDGFYGYTF	13	TRBV6-2/TRBV6-3
CASSVGGHGIYGYTF	15	TRBV9
CSARKEIAHEQYF	13	TRBV20-1
CSVRSGENQPQHF	13	TRBV29-1
CASSVEGTTNTEAFF	15	TRBV9
CASSFSGTGRETQYF	15	TRBV11-2
CASSLLSGLAHTDTQYF	17	TRBV28
CASSVQGGNQPQHF	14	TRBV9
CAWSEGRVNYGYTF	14	TRBV30
CSVDRLASPYNEQFF	15	TRBV29-1